These 16 T cell receptor beta chains share one sample of origin, sequenced in a study of T cells in Graves' hyperthyroidism and ophthalmopathy. Authors of the study amplified TCR beta CDR3 regions from RNA transcripts. TCR CDR3 regions were first amplified by RT-PCR with HTBI primers. TCRdb reanalysed the multiplex PCR reads using MiXCR and keeps one entry per CDR3 protein. The repertoire consists of some 530,000 distinct CDR3 sequences, with about 22% occurring once and the leading ten covering about 49%. The sample was blood. The receptors here all came from a woman aged 65 to 85 with Graves' ophthalmopathy.

At least ten counts were recorded for this clonotype. This sequence joins TRBV7-2 and TRBJ1-2; TRBD1 aligns across 9 bases. With 5 bases clipped from V and 8 bases from J, the junction kept 6 bases outside the gene matches. The germline CDR1 and CDR2 sequences are SGHTA and FQGNSA. CDR3 length: 13 amino acids. The CDR3 loop reads CASSGTGLNGYTF. CDR3 DNA sequence: TGTGCCAGCAGCGGGACAGGGCTAAACGGCTACACCTTC.

CDR3 coding DNA: TGCGCCAGCAGCCAACCACTGACAGGGTCCGCAGCTTTCTTT. Its translation is CASSQPLTGSAAFF. The chain couples TRBV4-1 to TRBJ1-1; TRBD1 aligns across 7 bases. Germline-derived CDR1 and CDR2 are MGHRA and YSYEKL. Trimming removed 2 bases from V and 10 bases from J; junction bases left unmatched: 10. The CDR3 runs to 14 residues.

This clonotype occurred a few times. The rearrangement joins TRBV25-1 to TRBJ2-3; D is unclear. The V and J ends lost 4 bases and 8 bases respectively, with 7 bases between them. Germline assignment: CDR1 MGHDK and CDR2 SYGVNS. CDR3 size: 11 residues. The CDR3 DNA reads TGTGCCAGCAGTGTAACGGGTACGCAGTATTTT. Translating it yields CASSVTGTQYF.

This clonotype came up a few times. The J gene is TRBJ2-7, the V gene TRBV7-2; 12 nucleotides agree with TRBD2. V trimming: 5 bases; J trimming: 7 bases; junction bases outside the gene matches: 12. The CDR3 covers 16 residues. The germline CDR1 and CDR2 sequences are SGHTA and FQGNSA. CDR3 amino acids: CASSPSTSGGFGEQYF. The CDR3 DNA reads TGTGCCAGCAGCCCATCGACTAGCGGGGGATTCGGAGAGCAGTACTTC.

This clonotype has a count of ten or more. V usage is TRBV7-2 and J usage is TRBJ1-2; maybe TRBD1 (6 bases). This CDR3 is built from 14 residues. Germline V gene sequence: CDR1 SGHTA, CDR2 FQGNSA. The germline V and J ends were trimmed by 5 bases and 3 bases, with 13 bases remaining between them. CDR3 DNA sequence: TGTGCCAGCAGCCTCGGGGGGGCCGACTATGGCTACACCTTC. Translation: CASSLGGADYGYTF.

This clonotype has at least ten counts. V gene TRBV18 combines with J gene TRBJ2-1; no clear D gene. Germline V gives CDR1 KGHSH, CDR2 LQKENI. This CDR3 spans 11 amino acids. The CDR3 DNA follows: TGTGCTACCCGGCAGAACAATGAGCAGTTCTTC. Translation gives CATRQNNEQFF.

The V and J genes are TRBV6-9 and TRBJ2-2; 8 bases map to TRBD2. The CDR3 extends over 16 amino acids. After removal of 3 bases from V and 6 bases from J, the junction contained 9 bases not matched to a gene. The germline gives CDR1 MNHGY, CDR2 SVAAGI. Written as DNA, the CDR3 is TGTGCCAGCAGTTACCTCTCGGGAGGGCCTCCCGGGGAGCTGTTTTTT. It yields the protein CASSYLSGGPPGELFF.

This clonotype has just a few counts. J is TRBJ2-2 and V is TRBV6-5; maybe TRBD1 (8 bases). The CDR3 is 15 amino acids. The V gene's germline CDR1 is MNHEY and CDR2 SVGAGI. V was cut by 2 bases and J by 5 bases, with 12 bases left in between. CDR3: CASSYVQGGTGELFF. The CDR3, as DNA: TGTGCCAGCAGTTACGTACAGGGGGGGACCGGGGAGCTGTTTTTT.

The CDR3 DNA follows: TGCAGTGCTAGTCCCCTACAGGGGCGGGGTGAAAAACTGTTTTTT. This codes for CSASPLQGRGEKLFF. The chain carries TRBV20-1 and TRBJ1-4; TRBD1 agrees at 7 bases. After removal of 3 bases from V and 7 bases from J, the junction contained 11 bases not matched to a gene. From germline, CDR1 is DFQATT and CDR2 SNEGSKA (reference sequence). CDR3 length: 15 amino acids.

The CDR3 spells CASSVGTGPEAFF. DNA of the CDR3: TGTGCCAGCAGCGTCGGGACAGGGCCTGAAGCTTTCTTT. V usage is TRBV9 and J usage is TRBJ1-1; 9 nucleotides match TRBD1. Unmatched junction bases numbered 2, after V lost 2 bases and J lost 6 bases. The CDR3 is 13 residues long. Germline loops: CDR1 SGDLS, CDR2 YYNGEE.

About this clonotype: This could be a read error, since a much larger clone is one nucleotide away. Likely a read error: the CDR3 ends without its conserved phenylalanine or tryptophan. V is TRBV7-2 and J is TRBJ2-5; tentative D call: TRBD2 (6 bases). Trimming took 7 bases from V and 2 from J, leaving 14 bases between them. Germline V lookup: CDR1 SGHTA, CDR2 FQGNSA. This CDR3 region has 14 residues. CDR3 coding DNA: TGTGCCAGCACCTGGCGAGGAGGGCAAGAGACCCAGTACCTC. As protein: CASTWRGGQETQYL.

This clonotype was seen more than once but under ten times. Sequence at one end of the junction differs from germline and may be a read error. The V and J genes are TRBV6-5 and TRBJ2-7; D uncertain. The CDR3 contains 15 residues. CDR1 is MNHEY, CDR2 SVGAGI, per germline. The CDR3, as DNA: TGTGCCAGCAGTTACCCTCTCGCAGGAACCTATGAGCAGTACTTC. Translating gives CASSYPLAGTYEQYF.

The rearrangement uses TRBV7-9 and TRBJ2-5; tentative D call: TRBD1 (6 bases). CDR1 and CDR2 (germline): SEHNR, FQNEAQ (reference sequence). CDR3 length: 15 residues. V was cut by 3 bases and J by 0 bases, with 11 bases left in between. CDR3 coding DNA: TGTGCCAGCAGCTTTCTAGGGGGTAACCAAGAGACCCAGTACTTC. Its protein is CASSFLGGNQETQYF.

The chain links TRBV12-3 or TRBV12-4 to TRBJ1-3; D not resolved. The ends were cut back, 3 bases at V and 0 bases at J, with 9 bases in the middle. The CDR3 is 15 amino acids. The chain's CDR3 is CASSFLGSSGNTIYF. In DNA, the CDR3 is TGTGCCAGCAGTTTTTTGGGGAGCTCTGGAAACACCATATATTTT.

The chain couples TRBV18 to TRBJ2-5; tentative D call: TRBD2 (6 bases). The CDR3 is made up of 14 amino acids. CDR1 is KGHSH, CDR2 LQKENI, per germline. Trimming removed 0 bases from V and 5 bases from J, with 10 bases in between. This chain's CDR3 is CASSPPGTGETQYF. CDR3 coding DNA: TGTGCCAGCTCACCACCGGGGACTGGGGAGACCCAGTACTTC.

The chain links TRBV20-1 to TRBJ1-5, with D possibly matching TRBD1 (6 bases). The CDR3 sequence is 15 residues long. V was shortened by 6 bases and J by 0 bases, with 15 bases between the two germline ends. Germline V CDR1 and CDR2: DFQATT, SNEGSKA (reference sequence). CDR3: CSAQDRSYSNQPQHF. The CDR3 DNA sequence: TGCAGTGCGCAAGACAGGTCCTATAGCAATCAGCCCCAGCATTTT.